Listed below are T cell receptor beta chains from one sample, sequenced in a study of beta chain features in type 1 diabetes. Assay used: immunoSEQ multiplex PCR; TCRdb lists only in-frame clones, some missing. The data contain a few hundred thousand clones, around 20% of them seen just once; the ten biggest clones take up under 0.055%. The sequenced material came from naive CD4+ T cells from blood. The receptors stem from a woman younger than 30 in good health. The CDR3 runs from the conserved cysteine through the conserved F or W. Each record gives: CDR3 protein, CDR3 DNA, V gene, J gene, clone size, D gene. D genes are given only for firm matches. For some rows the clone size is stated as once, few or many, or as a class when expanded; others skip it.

cdr3_aa: CASSQLAGLAKNIQYF; cdr3_nt: TGCGCCAGCAGCCAGCTAGCGGGCCTAGCCAAAAACATTCAGTACTTC; v_call: TRBV4-1; j_call: TRBJ2-4; clone_size: few; d_call: TRBD2
cdr3_aa: CAWSVLRGEEKLFF; cdr3_nt: TGTGCCTGGAGTGTACTCCGGGGTGAGGAAAAACTGTTTTTT; v_call: TRBV30; j_call: TRBJ1-4; clone_size: once; d_call: -
cdr3_aa: CASRAVGVAEAFF; cdr3_nt: TGTGCCAGCCGCGCAGTCGGAGTGGCTGAAGCTTTCTTT; v_call: TRBV11-2; j_call: TRBJ1-1; clone_size: -; d_call: -
cdr3_aa: CASSPAGTGLMYEKLFF; cdr3_nt: TGTGCCAGCAGCCCAGCCGGGACAGGGTTGATGTACGAAAAACTGTTTTTT; v_call: TRBV7-9; j_call: TRBJ1-4; clone_size: few; d_call: TRBD1
cdr3_aa: CAISDGQGPRRQFF; cdr3_nt: TGTGCCATCAGTGATGGTCAGGGCCCCCGGCGGCAGTTCTTC; v_call: TRBV10-3; j_call: TRBJ2-1; clone_size: -; d_call: -
cdr3_aa: CASSHPGLAGLEKGQETQYF; cdr3_nt: TGTGCCAGCAGCCACCCCGGACTAGCAGGGCTAGAGAAGGGGCAAGAGACCCAGTACTTC; v_call: TRBV4-2; j_call: TRBJ2-5; clone_size: -; d_call: TRBD2
cdr3_aa: CASSPGGSYNEQFF; cdr3_nt: TGTGCCAGCTCACCGGGGGGCTCCTACAATGAGCAGTTCTTC; v_call: TRBV18; j_call: TRBJ2-1; clone_size: -; d_call: -
cdr3_aa: CASSLRGIRSTDTQYF; cdr3_nt: TGTGCCAGCAGCTTGCGGGGGATACGAAGCACAGATACGCAGTATTTT; v_call: TRBV5-6; j_call: TRBJ2-3; clone_size: few; d_call: -
cdr3_aa: CASSVKRTSTDTQYF; cdr3_nt: TGTGCCAGCAGCGTTAAGCGGACTAGCACAGATACGCAGTATTTT; v_call: TRBV9; j_call: TRBJ2-3; clone_size: -; d_call: -
cdr3_aa: CSVCRVLDTEAFF; cdr3_nt: TGCAGCGTTTGCCGGGTGCTGGACACTGAAGCTTTCTTT; v_call: TRBV29-1; j_call: TRBJ1-1; clone_size: -; d_call: -
cdr3_aa: CASSQFTGTPLHF; cdr3_nt: TGCGCCAGCAGCCAGTTTACAGGAACACCCCTCCACTTT; v_call: TRBV4-3; j_call: TRBJ1-6; clone_size: -; d_call: -
cdr3_aa: CASSFSGGPDTQYF; cdr3_nt: TGTGCCAGCAGCTTCTCGGGAGGTCCAGATACGCAGTATTTT; v_call: TRBV9; j_call: TRBJ2-3; clone_size: -; d_call: TRBD2
cdr3_aa: CSVSLPTTYEQYF; cdr3_nt: TGCAGCGTCTCCCTACCCACCACCTACGAGCAGTACTTC; v_call: TRBV29-1; j_call: TRBJ2-7; clone_size: few; d_call: -
cdr3_aa: CASSLGGGPRLDTQYF; cdr3_nt: TGCGCCAGCAGCCTAGGGGGGGGGCCGCGCCTGGATACGCAGTATTTT; v_call: TRBV5-1; j_call: TRBJ2-3; clone_size: -; d_call: -
cdr3_aa: CASSLGQDEQYF; cdr3_nt: TGTGCCAGCAGCTTAGGTCAGGACGAGCAGTACTTC; v_call: TRBV7-2; j_call: TRBJ2-7; clone_size: few; d_call: -
cdr3_aa: CASSVGTSGGAEFF; cdr3_nt: TGTGCCAGCAGTGTGGGGACTAGCGGGGGGGCTGAGTTCTTC; v_call: TRBV2; j_call: TRBJ2-1; clone_size: few; d_call: TRBD2
cdr3_aa: CASSVGQGDNEQFF; cdr3_nt: TGTGCCAGCAGCGTAGGACAGGGGGACAATGAGCAGTTCTTC; v_call: TRBV9; j_call: TRBJ2-1; clone_size: -; d_call: TRBD1
cdr3_aa: CAWSDGPDSYYGYTF; cdr3_nt: TGTGCCTGGAGTGACGGACCGGACAGCTACTATGGCTACACCTTC; v_call: TRBV30; j_call: TRBJ1-2; clone_size: few; d_call: -
cdr3_aa: CAHDPGGANVLTF; cdr3_nt: TGTGCCCACGATCCGGGTGGGGCCAACGTCCTGACTTTC; v_call: TRBV30; j_call: TRBJ2-6; clone_size: -; d_call: -
cdr3_aa: CASSLEGRGSYGYTF; cdr3_nt: TGTGCCAGCAGCTTAGAAGGCAGGGGCAGCTATGGCTACACCTTC; v_call: TRBV7-2; j_call: TRBJ1-2; clone_size: -; d_call: -
cdr3_aa: CASSLGGTQYF; cdr3_nt: TGTGCCAGCAGTCTAGGTGGGACCCAGTACTTC; v_call: TRBV28; j_call: TRBJ2-5; clone_size: few; d_call: -
cdr3_aa: CASSLARAGGDEQYF; cdr3_nt: TGTGCCAGCAGCTTAGCGAGAGCGGGAGGGGACGAGCAGTACTTC; v_call: TRBV7-9; j_call: TRBJ2-7; clone_size: few; d_call: TRBD2
cdr3_aa: CASGFTYRERDMNTEAFF; cdr3_nt: TGTGCTAGTGGTTTCACCTACAGGGAGCGAGACATGAACACTGAAGCTTTCTTT; v_call: TRBV12-5; j_call: TRBJ1-1; clone_size: few; d_call: -
cdr3_aa: CASSTDGQRNYGYTF; cdr3_nt: TGTGCCAGTAGTACCGATGGACAGAGGAACTATGGCTACACCTTC; v_call: TRBV19; j_call: TRBJ1-2; clone_size: few; d_call: -
cdr3_aa: CSVAPPGLAVLTDTQYF; cdr3_nt: TGCAGCGTTGCCCCCCCGGGGCTAGCGGTTCTTACAGATACGCAGTATTTT; v_call: TRBV29-1; j_call: TRBJ2-3; clone_size: few; d_call: TRBD2
cdr3_aa: CASSIAGVTSYEQYF; cdr3_nt: TGTGCCAGCAGTATAGCGGGAGTGACGTCCTACGAGCAGTACTTC; v_call: TRBV28; j_call: TRBJ2-7; clone_size: -; d_call: TRBD2
cdr3_aa: CAFKGGREYNEQFF; cdr3_nt: TGTGCCTTCAAGGGGGGGAGGGAGTACAATGAGCAGTTCTTC; v_call: TRBV30; j_call: TRBJ2-1; clone_size: few; d_call: -
cdr3_aa: CASSVRREGADEQFF; cdr3_nt: TGTGCCAGCAGCGTAAGGCGGGAGGGTGCGGATGAGCAGTTCTTC; v_call: TRBV9; j_call: TRBJ2-1; clone_size: once; d_call: TRBD2
cdr3_aa: CAWSRETGNSPLHF; cdr3_nt: TGCGCCTGGAGTCGGGAGACGGGGAATTCACCCCTCCACTTT; v_call: TRBV30; j_call: TRBJ1-6; clone_size: -; d_call: -
cdr3_aa: CASSFSPNNEQFF; cdr3_nt: TGTGCCAGCAGCTTTTCCCCCAACAATGAGCAGTTCTTC; v_call: TRBV7-3; j_call: TRBJ2-1; clone_size: -; d_call: -
cdr3_aa: CASSPGGHEQYF; cdr3_nt: TGTGCCAGCAGTCCAGGGGGCCACGAGCAGTACTTC; v_call: TRBV25-1; j_call: TRBJ2-7; clone_size: -; d_call: TRBD1
cdr3_aa: CASSRTGGAANIQYF; cdr3_nt: TGTGCCAGCAGCCGGACGGGGGGCGCCGCAAACATTCAGTACTTC; v_call: TRBV7-2; j_call: TRBJ2-4; clone_size: -; d_call: -
cdr3_aa: CASSLSNTEAFF; cdr3_nt: TGTGCCAGCAGCTTGTCTAACACTGAAGCTTTCTTT; v_call: TRBV7-9; j_call: TRBJ1-1; clone_size: once; d_call: -
cdr3_aa: CAWSSRGETQYF; cdr3_nt: TGTGCCTGGAGCTCCCGCGGAGAGACCCAGTACTTC; v_call: TRBV30; j_call: TRBJ2-5; clone_size: few; d_call: -
cdr3_aa: CASNLRDRETDTQYF; cdr3_nt: TGTGCCAGCAACCTGAGGGACAGGGAAACAGATACGCAGTATTTT; v_call: TRBV5-4; j_call: TRBJ2-3; clone_size: -; d_call: TRBD1
cdr3_aa: CASSLWTASSYEQYF; cdr3_nt: TGTGCCAGCAGCTTATGGACTGCGAGCTCCTACGAGCAGTACTTC; v_call: TRBV13; j_call: TRBJ2-7; clone_size: -; d_call: -
cdr3_aa: CASSSNRGTYNEQFF; cdr3_nt: TGCGCCAGCAGCTCAAACAGGGGTACCTACAATGAGCAGTTCTTC; v_call: TRBV5-1; j_call: TRBJ2-1; clone_size: -; d_call: TRBD1
cdr3_aa: CASSPNRDGAEAFF; cdr3_nt: TGTGCCAGCTCACCAAACAGGGATGGAGCTGAAGCTTTCTTT; v_call: TRBV18; j_call: TRBJ1-1; clone_size: -; d_call: -
cdr3_aa: CASSPLGLAGANEQYF; cdr3_nt: TGTGCCAGCAGCCCCTTGGGACTAGCGGGAGCGAACGAGCAGTACTTC; v_call: TRBV5-6; j_call: TRBJ2-7; clone_size: -; d_call: TRBD2
cdr3_aa: CASSPTGDGGYTF; cdr3_nt: TGTGCCAGCTCACCCACGGGGGATGGTGGCTACACCTTC; v_call: TRBV18; j_call: TRBJ1-2; clone_size: -; d_call: -
cdr3_aa: CASRQYSNQPQHF; cdr3_nt: TGTGCCAGTCGACAGTATAGCAATCAGCCCCAGCATTTT; v_call: TRBV27; j_call: TRBJ1-5; clone_size: few; d_call: -
cdr3_aa: CAISVLGGYGYTF; cdr3_nt: TGTGCCATCAGTGTCTTGGGAGGCTATGGCTACACCTTC; v_call: TRBV10-3; j_call: TRBJ1-2; clone_size: -; d_call: -